This T cell receptor (beta chain) appears in the sequencing data of a study of immune characteristics of hereditary and idiopathic chronic pancreatitis. For the wider study: Local immune cells and TCRbeta repertoires in the pancreas were profiled in this study for hereditary and idiopathic chronic pancreatitis, with control organ donor pancreases used for comparison. In total, 5 control pancreases, about 7 hereditary chronic pancreatitis pancreases and roughly six idiopathic chronic pancreatitis pancreases underwent TCRbeta sequencing. The gDNA-based approach was selected because minimal in vitro experimental manipulation of pancreas-infiltrating T cells was involved.

The CDR3 runs 13 amino acids, cysteine and phenylalanine included. The read is trimmed to its CDR3 DNA, 39 bases read in frame from base 1. V trim: 4 bases; J trim: 0 bases; unmatched bases: 0. Taken from the germline V gene (reference sequence), the CDR1 and CDR2 loops are SGHNT and YYREEE. The library was obtained by the immunoSEQ multiplex PCR assay. The TCRbeta CDR3 region and adjacent sequences were amplified and sequenced from pancreatic genomic DNA. For the original study's pipeline: Repertoire diversity was assessed as a mean normalized Shannon-Wiener index, and productive clonality and productive rearrangement counts were also measured. The nonparametric Mann-Whitney U test was used to compare repertoire metrics between controls and chronic pancreatitis. Shared clonotypes were defined as CDR3beta sequences with identical amino acid composition and length across subjects. The table comes from immuneACCESS by way of TCRdb, which keeps in-frame sequences with V and J called. Part of the clones is missing from these tables; in studies checked, under half for an unresolved V gene and the rest for unknown reasons. The D gene and trimming were derived from the DNA, and the V and J assignments and clone size from that table. The sample includes about 6,000 clones, with roughly 73% observed a single time. The top ten clones comprise approximately 7% of the sample.

As for this clone: There is no known antigen for this receptor. Per-base quality was not reported, and no clone a single base away is much larger than it.

Chronic pancreatitis pancreas tissue was obtained from patients undergoing total pancreatectomy with islet autotransplantation (TPIAT). No known history of diabetes was present in the included chronic pancreatitis patients. For TCRbeta sequencing, genomic DNA was pulled straight from bulk pancreas tissue, skipping any T cell sorting. At two US centers, pancreas tissues from patients and organ donors were collected on a consecutive basis. On the study overall, not on this receptor specifically: Compared with controls, TCRbeta repertoire diversity was significantly higher and clonality was lower in both chronic pancreatitis groups. Hereditary and idiopathic chronic pancreatitis differed in Vbeta-Jbeta gene family usage, including TRBV10, TRBV19, TRBV23 and TRBV5. Among approximately 13 chronic pancreatitis patients, a positive correlation was found between numbers of productive TCR rearrangements and disease severity scores. Because patient tissue could be obtained only at the time of TPIAT, immune findings may have been influenced by differences in disease duration. Chronic pancreatitis caused by alcohol use was excluded from the study.

This sequence originates from a human donor with chronic pancreatitis. The sample taken for sequencing was pancreas tissue with hereditary chronic pancreatitis. Here the chain combines TRBV5-4 and TRBJ1-1; TRBD1 lines up with 7 middle nucleotides. The DNA is as follows: TGTGCCAGCAGCGACAGGGTGAACACTGAAGCTTTCTTT. This yields the protein CASSDRVNTEAFF.